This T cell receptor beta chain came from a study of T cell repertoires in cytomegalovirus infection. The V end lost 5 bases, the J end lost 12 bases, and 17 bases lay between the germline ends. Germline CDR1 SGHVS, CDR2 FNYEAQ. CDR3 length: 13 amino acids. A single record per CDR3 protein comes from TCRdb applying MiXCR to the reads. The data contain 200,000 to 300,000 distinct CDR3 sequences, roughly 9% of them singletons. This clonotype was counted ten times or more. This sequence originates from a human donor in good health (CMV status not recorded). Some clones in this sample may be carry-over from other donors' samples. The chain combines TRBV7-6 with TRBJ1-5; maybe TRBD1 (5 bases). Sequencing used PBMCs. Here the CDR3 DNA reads TGTGCCAGCAGCCCGCTGAGGGGCAGCGTCCAGCATTTT. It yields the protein CASSPLRGSVQHF.